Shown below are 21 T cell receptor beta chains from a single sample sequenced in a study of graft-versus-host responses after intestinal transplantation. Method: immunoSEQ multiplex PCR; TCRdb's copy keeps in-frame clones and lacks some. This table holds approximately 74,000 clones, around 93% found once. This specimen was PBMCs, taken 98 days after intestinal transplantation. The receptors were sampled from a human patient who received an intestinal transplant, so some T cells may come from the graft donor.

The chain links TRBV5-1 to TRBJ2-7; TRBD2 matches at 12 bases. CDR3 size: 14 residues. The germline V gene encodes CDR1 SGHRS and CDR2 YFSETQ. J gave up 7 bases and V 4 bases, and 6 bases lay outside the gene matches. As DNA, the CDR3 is TGCGCCAGCAGCCCAAGGACTAGCGGGGAAGAGCAGTACTTC. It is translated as CASSPRTSGEEQYF. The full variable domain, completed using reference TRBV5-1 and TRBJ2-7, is KAGVTQTPRYLIKTRGQQVTLSCSPISGHRSVSWYQQTPGQGLQFLFEYFSETQRNKGNFPGRFSGRQFSNSRSEMNVSTLELGDSALYLCASSPRTSGEEQYFGPGTRLTVT.

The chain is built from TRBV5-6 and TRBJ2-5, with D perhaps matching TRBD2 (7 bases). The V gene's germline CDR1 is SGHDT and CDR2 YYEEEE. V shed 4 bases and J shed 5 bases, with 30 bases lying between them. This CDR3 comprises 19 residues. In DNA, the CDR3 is TGTGCCAGCAGCACCGAAACAGGGTTGGGCGGGGGTCCCGAGGAGACCCAGTACTTC. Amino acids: CASSTETGLGGGPEETQYF.

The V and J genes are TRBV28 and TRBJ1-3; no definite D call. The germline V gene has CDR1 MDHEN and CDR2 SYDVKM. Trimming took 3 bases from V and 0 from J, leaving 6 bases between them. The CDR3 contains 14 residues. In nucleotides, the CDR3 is TGTGCCAGCAGTTTCGACTTCTCTGGAAACACCATATATTTT. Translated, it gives CASSFDFSGNTIYF.

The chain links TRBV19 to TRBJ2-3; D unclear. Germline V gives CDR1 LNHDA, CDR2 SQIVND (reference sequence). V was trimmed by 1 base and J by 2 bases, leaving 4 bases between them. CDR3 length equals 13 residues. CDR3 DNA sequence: TGTGCCAGTAGTATAGCGGTCACAGATACGCAGTATTTT. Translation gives CASSIAVTDTQYF.

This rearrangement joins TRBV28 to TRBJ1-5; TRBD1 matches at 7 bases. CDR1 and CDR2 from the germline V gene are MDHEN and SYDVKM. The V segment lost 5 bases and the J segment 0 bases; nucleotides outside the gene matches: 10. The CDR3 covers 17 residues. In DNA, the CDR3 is TGTGCCAGCAGTCCCCACCGACAGGGAAGTAGCAATCAGCCCCAGCATTTT. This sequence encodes CASSPHRQGSSNQPQHF.

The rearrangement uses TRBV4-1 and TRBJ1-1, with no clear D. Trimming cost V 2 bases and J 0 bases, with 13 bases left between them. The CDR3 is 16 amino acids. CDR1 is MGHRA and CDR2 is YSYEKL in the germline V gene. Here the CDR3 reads CASSQQDGLMNTEAFF. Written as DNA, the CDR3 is TGCGCCAGCAGCCAACAGGACGGGCTCATGAACACTGAAGCTTTCTTT.

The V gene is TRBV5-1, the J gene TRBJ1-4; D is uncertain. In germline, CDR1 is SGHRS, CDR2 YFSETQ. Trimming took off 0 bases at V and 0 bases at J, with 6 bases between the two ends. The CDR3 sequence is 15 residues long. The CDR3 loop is CASSLARATNEKLFF. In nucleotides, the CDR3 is TGCGCCAGCAGCTTGGCACGGGCAACTAATGAAAAACTGTTTTTT.

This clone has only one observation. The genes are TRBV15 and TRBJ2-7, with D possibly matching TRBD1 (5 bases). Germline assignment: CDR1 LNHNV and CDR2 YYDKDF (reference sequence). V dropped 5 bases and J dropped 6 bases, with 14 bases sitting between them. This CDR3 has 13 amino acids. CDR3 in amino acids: CATSQGAIREQYF. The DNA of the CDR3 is TGTGCCACCAGCCAAGGGGCGATCCGCGAGCAGTACTTC.

CDR3 coding DNA: TGTGCCAGTAGTCCCTCAGGACAGGGCCGCTCCTACGAGCAGTACTTC. This translates into CASSPSGQGRSYEQYF. The chain employs TRBV19 and TRBJ2-7; 8 bases agree with TRBD1. The CDR3 is 16 residues long. Trimming removed 5 bases from V and 0 bases from J; junction bases left unmatched: 9. Germline V gene lookup returns CDR1 LNHDA and CDR2 SQIVND (reference sequence).

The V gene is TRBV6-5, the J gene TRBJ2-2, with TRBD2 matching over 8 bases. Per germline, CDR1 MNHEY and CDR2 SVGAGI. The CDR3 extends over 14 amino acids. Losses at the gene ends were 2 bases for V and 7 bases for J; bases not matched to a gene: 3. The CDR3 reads CASSYGTSSGELFF. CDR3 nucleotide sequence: TGTGCCAGCAGTTACGGGACTAGTAGCGGGGAGCTGTTTTTT.

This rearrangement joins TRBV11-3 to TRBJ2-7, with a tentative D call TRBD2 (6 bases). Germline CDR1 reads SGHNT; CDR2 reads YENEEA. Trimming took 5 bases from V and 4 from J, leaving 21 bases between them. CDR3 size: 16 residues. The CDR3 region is CASSPRGGSSSYEQYF. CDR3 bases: TGTGCCAGCAGCCCCCGCGGAGGGAGTTCTTCTTACGAGCAGTACTTC.

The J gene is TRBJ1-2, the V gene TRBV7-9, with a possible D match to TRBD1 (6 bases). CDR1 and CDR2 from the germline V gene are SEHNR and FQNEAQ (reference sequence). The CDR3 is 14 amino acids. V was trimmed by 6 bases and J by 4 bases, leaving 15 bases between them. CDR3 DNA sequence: TGTGCCAGCAGTTCGACAGGCGAGGCCTATGGCTACACCTTC. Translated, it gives CASSSTGEAYGYTF.

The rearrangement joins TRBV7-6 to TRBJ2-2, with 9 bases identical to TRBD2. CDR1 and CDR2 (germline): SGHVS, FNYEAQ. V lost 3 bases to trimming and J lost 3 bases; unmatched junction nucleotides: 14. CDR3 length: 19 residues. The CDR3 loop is CASSFTGTSFPYDTGELFF. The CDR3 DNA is TGTGCCAGCAGCTTCACCGGGACTAGCTTCCCCTATGACACCGGGGAGCTGTTTTTT.

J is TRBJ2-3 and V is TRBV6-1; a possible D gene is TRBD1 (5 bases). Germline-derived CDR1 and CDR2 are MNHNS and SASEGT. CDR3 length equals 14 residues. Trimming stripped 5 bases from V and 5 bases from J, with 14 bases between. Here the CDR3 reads CASSPQGARDTQYF. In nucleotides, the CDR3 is TGTGCCAGCAGTCCTCAAGGGGCCCGAGATACGCAGTATTTT.

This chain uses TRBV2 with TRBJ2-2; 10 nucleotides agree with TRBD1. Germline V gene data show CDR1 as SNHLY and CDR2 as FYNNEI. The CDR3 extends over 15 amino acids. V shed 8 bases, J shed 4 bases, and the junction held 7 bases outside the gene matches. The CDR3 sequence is CASAGQGRSTGELFF. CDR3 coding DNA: TGTGCCAGCGCGGGACAGGGGCGTAGCACCGGGGAGCTGTTTTTT. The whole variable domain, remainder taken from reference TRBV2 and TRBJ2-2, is EPEVTQTPSHQVTQMGQEVILRCVPISNHLYFYWYRQILGQKVEFLVSFYNNEISEKSEIFDDQFSVERPDGSNFTLKIRSTKLEDSAMYFCASAGQGRSTGELFFGEGSRLTVL.

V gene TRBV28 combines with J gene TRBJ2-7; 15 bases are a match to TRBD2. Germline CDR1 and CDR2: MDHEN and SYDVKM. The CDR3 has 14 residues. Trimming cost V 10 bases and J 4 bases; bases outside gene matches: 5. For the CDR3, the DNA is TGTGCCACCAGAGGACTAGCGGGAGGGTACGAGCAGTACTTC. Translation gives CATRGLAGGYEQYF.

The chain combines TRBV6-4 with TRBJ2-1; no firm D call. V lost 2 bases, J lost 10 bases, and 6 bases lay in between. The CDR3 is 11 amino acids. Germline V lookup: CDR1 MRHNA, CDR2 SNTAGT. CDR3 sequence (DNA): TGTGCCAGCAGTGACGGAGTAGAGCAGTTCTTC. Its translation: CASSDGVEQFF.

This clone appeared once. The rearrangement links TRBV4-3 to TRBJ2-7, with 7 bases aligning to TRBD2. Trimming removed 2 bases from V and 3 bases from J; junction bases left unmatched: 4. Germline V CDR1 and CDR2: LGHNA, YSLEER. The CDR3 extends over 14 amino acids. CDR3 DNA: TGCGCCAGCAGCCAAAGGGAGGGGTTCTACGAGCAGTACTTC. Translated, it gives CASSQREGFYEQYF.

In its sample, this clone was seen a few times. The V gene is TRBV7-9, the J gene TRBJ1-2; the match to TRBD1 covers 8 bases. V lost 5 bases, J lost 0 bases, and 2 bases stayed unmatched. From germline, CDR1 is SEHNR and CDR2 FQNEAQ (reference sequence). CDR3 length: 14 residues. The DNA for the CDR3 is TGTGCCAGCAGCCCGGGACAGGCTAACTATGGCTACACCTTC. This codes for CASSPGQANYGYTF.

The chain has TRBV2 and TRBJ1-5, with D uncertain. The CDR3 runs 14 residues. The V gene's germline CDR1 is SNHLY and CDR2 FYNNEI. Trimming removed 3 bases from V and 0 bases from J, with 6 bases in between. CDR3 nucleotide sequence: TGTGCCAGCAGTGACAGGTATAGCAATCAGCCCCAGCATTTT. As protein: CASSDRYSNQPQHF.

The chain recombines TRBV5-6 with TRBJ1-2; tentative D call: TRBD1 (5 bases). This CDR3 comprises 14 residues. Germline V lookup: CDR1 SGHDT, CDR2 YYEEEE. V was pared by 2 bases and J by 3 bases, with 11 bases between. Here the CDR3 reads CASSFDGGDYGYTF. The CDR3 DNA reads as TGTGCCAGCAGCTTCGATGGGGGGGACTATGGCTACACCTTC. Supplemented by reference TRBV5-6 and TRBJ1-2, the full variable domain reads DAGVTQSPTHLIKTRGQQVTLRCSPKSGHDTVSWYQQALGQGPQFIFQYYEEEERQRGNFPDRFSGHQFPNYSSELNVNALLLGDSALYLCASSFDGGDYGYTFGSGTRLTVV.